This record covers a single TCR beta chain. The CDR3 has 17 amino acids. Losses at the gene ends were 4 bases for V and 5 bases for J; bases not matched to a gene: 12. CDR1 and CDR2 (germline): SGHKS, YYEKEE (reference sequence). This record comes from a study of CD8 T cells in Susac syndrome. RNA, at about 0.45 to 1 ug, was reverse transcribed with random hexamers. MiXCR, run by TCRdb on the immunoSEQ multiplex PCR reads, gives a single entry per CDR3 protein. This sample has tens of thousands of distinct CDR3 sequences, with roughly 91% found just once. This clonotype originated in a human donor with Susac syndrome. The sample comprised CD4+ T cells from PBMCs. V is TRBV5-5 and J is TRBJ2-1; 10 bases line up with TRBD2. CDR3 region: CASSPLKGLAGDNEQFF. CDR3 nucleotide sequence: TGTGCCAGCAGCCCTCTGAAGGGGCTAGCGGGAGACAATGAGCAGTTCTTC.